This T cell receptor beta chain was profiled in a study of blood T cell repertoires in COVID-19. Study summary: Samples taken during acute and convalescent COVID-19 were collected in the United States, Italy and Spain.

The Seattle patients joined while their infection was active and were tracked longitudinally afterward. V was trimmed by 0 bases and J by 4 bases, leaving 15 bases between them. The CDR3 covers 16 residues. Germline CDR1 is SNHLY and CDR2 is FYNNEI. Measured with immunoSEQ multiplex PCR; TCRdb has only the in-frame clones, and not every one. This sample carries under 100,000 clones, approximately 86% of them seen once, and the ten largest clones take under 3.5%. The source is a woman of 80 years or more with COVID-19, enrolled during active disease. Sequenced: peripheral blood. This chain joins TRBV2 and TRBJ1-2, with TRBD1 as a possible D gene (6 bases). The CDR3 nucleotides are TGTGCCAGCAGTGAAGCGCTTCGGACAGCTTTCTATGGCTACACCTTC. Encoded protein: CASSEALRTAFYGYTF.